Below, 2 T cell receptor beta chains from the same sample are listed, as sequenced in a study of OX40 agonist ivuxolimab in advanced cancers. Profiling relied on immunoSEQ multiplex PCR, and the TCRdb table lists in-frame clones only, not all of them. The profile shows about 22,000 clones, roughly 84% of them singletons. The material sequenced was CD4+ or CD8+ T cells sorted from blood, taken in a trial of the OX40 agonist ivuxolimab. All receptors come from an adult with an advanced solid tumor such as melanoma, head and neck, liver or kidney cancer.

The chain's CDR3 is CASSFSGLAVNEQFF. CDR3 in DNA: TGTGCCAGCAGTTTTTCCGGACTAGCGGTCAATGAGCAGTTCTTC. This rearrangement joins TRBV27 to TRBJ2-1; 10 bases match TRBD2. This CDR3 has 15 residues. CDR1 and CDR2 from the germline V gene are MNHEY and SMNVEV (reference sequence). Germline trimming cut 3 bases from V and 6 bases from J; bases unmatched to any gene: 5.

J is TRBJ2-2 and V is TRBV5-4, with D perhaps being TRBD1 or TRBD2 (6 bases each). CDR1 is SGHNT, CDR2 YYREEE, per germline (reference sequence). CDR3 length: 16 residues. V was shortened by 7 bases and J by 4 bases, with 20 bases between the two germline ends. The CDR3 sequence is CASADVQGRITGELFF. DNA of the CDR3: TGTGCCAGCGCCGACGTTCAGGGGAGGATCACCGGGGAGCTGTTTTTT.